The T cell receptor (beta chain) under discussion was sequenced for a study of vaccination and CD4 T cells after COVID-19. Study at large: Post-COVID draws came a median approximately 100 days after diagnosis (range 35 to 161). In the control cultures, a CEFX pool, an HIV-1 Nef pool, or no peptide was supplied.

The length of the CDR3 is 16 residues. Trimming cost V 6 bases and J 2 bases; bases outside gene matches: 9. Germline V gene lookup returns CDR1 KGHDR and CDR2 SFDVKD. Remarks on this clonotype: Its antigen is unidentified.

Documented treatment: 10-day PBMC culture with coronavirus spike peptide pools or control peptides (ViraFEST assay). Alongside approximately 10 IU/ml IL-2 and approximately 9.3 ug/ml peptide pools, PBMCs were cultured at 2 million to 2.5 million per well. The assay that was used to sequence DNA from cultured CD4+ T cells was the Oncomine TCR Beta short-read assay. Genomic DNA was taken out of cultured CD4+ T cells by extraction. In TCRdb, the PCR reads were re-called with MiXCR into one record per CDR3 protein. Altogether about 17,000 distinct CDR3 sequences are present, roughly three fifths being singletons, with the ten largest covering approximately 9%.

The source is a human donor who had recovered from COVID-19. The V and J genes are TRBV24-1 and TRBJ2-4, with 7 bases fitting TRBD1. Sequences were obtained from CD4+ T cells from blood, cultured in vitro. This chain's CDR3 is CATSLGGAGPKNIQYF. DNA for the CDR3: TGTGCCACCAGTTTAGGGGGCGCGGGCCCCAAAAACATTCAGTACTTC.